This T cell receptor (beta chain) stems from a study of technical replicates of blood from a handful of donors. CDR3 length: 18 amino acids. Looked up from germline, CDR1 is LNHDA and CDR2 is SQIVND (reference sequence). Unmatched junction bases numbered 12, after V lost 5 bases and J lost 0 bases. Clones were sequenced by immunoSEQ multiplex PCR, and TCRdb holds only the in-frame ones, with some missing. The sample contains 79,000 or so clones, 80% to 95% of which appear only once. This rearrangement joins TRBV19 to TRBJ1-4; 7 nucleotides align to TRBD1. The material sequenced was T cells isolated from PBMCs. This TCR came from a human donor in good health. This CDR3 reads CASSEGQEYYATNEKLFF. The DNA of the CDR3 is TGTGCCAGTAGTGAAGGACAGGAGTATTATGCAACTAATGAAAAACTGTTTTTT.